This entry describes one T cell receptor beta chain. This CDR3 is also generated by other DNA sequences in the sample. Memory CD4+ cells were the fraction left after CD45RA+ naive selection. The record originates from a study of shared clonotypes between healthy human individuals. It was roughly 200 ng DNA, approximately 28,000 T cell genomes, that sorted-subset replicate PCRs used. The method was immunoSEQ multiplex PCR; TCRdb's version includes in-frame clones alone and lacks a portion of them. The sample shows some 300,000 clones, less than 85% of them seen only once. Material for sequencing was memory CD4+ T cells sorted from blood. Described subset: CD45RA-negative fraction. This TCR derives from a man in his thirties or forties in good health.

The CDR3 DNA reads TGTGCCAGCAGCTTAGATGGCTATGGCTACACCTTC. Protein sequence: CASSLDGYGYTF. The chain is built from TRBV7-2 and TRBJ1-2, with D uncertain. The CDR3 extends over 12 amino acids. Germline values: CDR1 SGHTA, CDR2 FQGNSA. Trimming cost V 1 base and J 4 bases, with 4 bases left between them. The full variable domain, with the rest looked up from reference TRBV7-2 and TRBJ1-2, is GAGVSQSPSNKVTEKGKDVELRCDPISGHTALYWYRQSLGQGLEFLIYFQGNSAPDKSGLPSDRFSAERTGGSVSTLTIQRTQQEDSAVYLCASSLDGYGYTFGSGTRLTVV.